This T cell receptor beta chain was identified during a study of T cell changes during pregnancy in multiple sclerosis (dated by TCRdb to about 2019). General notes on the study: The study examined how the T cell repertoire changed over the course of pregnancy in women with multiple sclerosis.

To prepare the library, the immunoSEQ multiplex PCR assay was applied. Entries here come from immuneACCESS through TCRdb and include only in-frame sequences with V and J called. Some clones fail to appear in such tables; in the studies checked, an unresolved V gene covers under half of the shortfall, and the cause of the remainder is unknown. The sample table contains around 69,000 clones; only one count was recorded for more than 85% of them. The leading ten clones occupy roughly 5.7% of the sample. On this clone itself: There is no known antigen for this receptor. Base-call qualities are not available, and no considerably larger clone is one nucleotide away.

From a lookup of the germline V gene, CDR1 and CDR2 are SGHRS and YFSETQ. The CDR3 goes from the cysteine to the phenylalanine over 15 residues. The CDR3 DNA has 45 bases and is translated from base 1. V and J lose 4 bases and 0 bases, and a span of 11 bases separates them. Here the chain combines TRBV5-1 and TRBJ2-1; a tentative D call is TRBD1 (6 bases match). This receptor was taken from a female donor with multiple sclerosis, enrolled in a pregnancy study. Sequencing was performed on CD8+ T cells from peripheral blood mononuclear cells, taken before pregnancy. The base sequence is TGCGCCAGCAGCCCGGAGGACAGCTCCTACAATGAGCAGTTCTTC. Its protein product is CASSPEDSSYNEQFF.